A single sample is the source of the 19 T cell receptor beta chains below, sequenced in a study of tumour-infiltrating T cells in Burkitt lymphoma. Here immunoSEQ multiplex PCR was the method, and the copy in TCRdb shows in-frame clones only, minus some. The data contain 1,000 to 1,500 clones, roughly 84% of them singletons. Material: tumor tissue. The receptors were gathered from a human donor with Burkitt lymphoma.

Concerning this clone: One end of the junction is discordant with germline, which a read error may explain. The CDR3 DNA follows: TGTAGCGTTGACGACCGGAGGGGGCAAGAGACCCAGTACTTC. Translated: CSVDDRRGQETQYF. This chain links TRBV29-1 with TRBJ2-5, with D possibly called TRBD1 or TRBD2 (6 bases each). The CDR3 loop spans 14 amino acids. Germline V gives CDR1 SQVTM, CDR2 ANQGSEA.

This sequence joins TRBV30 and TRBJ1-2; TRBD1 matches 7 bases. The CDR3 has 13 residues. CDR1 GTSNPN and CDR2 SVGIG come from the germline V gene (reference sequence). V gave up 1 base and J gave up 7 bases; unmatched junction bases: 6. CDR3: CAWSDDRAGGYTF. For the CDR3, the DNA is TGTGCCTGGAGTGACGACAGGGCTGGTGGCTACACCTTC.

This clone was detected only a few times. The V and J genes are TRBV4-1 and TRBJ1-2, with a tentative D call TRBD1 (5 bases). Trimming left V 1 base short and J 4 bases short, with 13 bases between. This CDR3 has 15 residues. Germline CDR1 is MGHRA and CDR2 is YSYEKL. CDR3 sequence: CASSQATGTTYGYTF. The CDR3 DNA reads TGCGCCAGCAGCCAAGCCACCGGGACGACCTATGGCTACACCTTC.

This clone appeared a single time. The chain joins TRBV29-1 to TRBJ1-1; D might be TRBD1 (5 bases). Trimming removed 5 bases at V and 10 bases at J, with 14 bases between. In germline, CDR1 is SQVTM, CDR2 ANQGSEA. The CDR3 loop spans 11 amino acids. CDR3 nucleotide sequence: TGCAGCGTTTATGGGGCAAGTCGAGCTTTCTTT. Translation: CSVYGASRAFF.

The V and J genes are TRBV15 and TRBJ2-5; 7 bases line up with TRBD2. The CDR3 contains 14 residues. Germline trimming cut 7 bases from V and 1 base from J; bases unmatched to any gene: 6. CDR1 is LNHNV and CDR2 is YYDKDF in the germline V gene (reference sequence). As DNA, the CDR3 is TGTGCCACCAACCAAGCGGGAATCCAAGAGACCCAGTACTTC. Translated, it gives CATNQAGIQETQYF.

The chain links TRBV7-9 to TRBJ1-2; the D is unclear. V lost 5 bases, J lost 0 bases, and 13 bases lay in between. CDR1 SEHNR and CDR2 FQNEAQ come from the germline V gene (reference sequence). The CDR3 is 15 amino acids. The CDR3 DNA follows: TGTGCCAGCAGCGGCGGACTCGTAGCTAACTATGGCTACACCTTC. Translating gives CASSGGLVANYGYTF.

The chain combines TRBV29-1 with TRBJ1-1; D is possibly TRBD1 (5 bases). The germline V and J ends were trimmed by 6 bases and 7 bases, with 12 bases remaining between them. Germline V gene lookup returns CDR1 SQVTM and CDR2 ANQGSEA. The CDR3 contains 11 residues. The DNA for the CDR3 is TGCAGCGTCACGACAGTAATTGAAGCTTTCTTT. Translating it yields CSVTTVIEAFF. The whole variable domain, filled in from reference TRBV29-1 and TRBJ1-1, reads SAVISQKPSRDICQRGTSLTIQCQVDSQVTMMFWYRQQPGQSLTLIATANQGSEATYESGFVIDKFPISRPNLTFSTLTVSNMSPEDSSIYLCSVTTVIEAFFGQGTRLTVV.

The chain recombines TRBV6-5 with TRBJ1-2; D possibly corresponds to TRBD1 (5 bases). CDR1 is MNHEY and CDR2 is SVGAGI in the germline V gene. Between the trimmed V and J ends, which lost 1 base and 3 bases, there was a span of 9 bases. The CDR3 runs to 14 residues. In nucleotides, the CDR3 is TGTGCCAGCAGTTACTGGGGAGGGGACTATGGCTACACCTTC. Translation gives CASSYWGGDYGYTF.

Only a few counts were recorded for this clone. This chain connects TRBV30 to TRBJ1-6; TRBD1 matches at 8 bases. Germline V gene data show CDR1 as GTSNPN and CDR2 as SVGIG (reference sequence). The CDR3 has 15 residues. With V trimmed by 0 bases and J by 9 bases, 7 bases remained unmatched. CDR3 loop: CAWSVGQGLRSPLHF. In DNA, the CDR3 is TGTGCCTGGAGTGTTGGACAGGGCTTGCGTTCACCCCTCCACTTT.

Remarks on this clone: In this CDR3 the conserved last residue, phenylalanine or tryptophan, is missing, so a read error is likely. CDR3 protein: CASSPLGGEKLFL. The CDR3 coding sequence is TGTGCCAGCAGCCCTTTGGGGGGCGAAAAACTGTTTTTG. The V and J genes are TRBV6-6 and TRBJ1-4, with a tentative D call TRBD1 (6 bases). The germline CDR1 and CDR2 sequences are MNHNY and SVGAGI (reference sequence). CDR3 size: 13 residues. Trimming pared 6 bases from V and 8 bases from J, leaving 13 bases between.

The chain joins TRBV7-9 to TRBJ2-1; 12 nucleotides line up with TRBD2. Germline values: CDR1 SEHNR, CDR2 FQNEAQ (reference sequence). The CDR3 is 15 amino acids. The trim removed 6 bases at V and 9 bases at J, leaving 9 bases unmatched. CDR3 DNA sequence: TGTGCCAGCAGGCCACTAGCGGGAGGTACTAGTGAGCAGTTCTTC. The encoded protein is CASRPLAGGTSEQFF.

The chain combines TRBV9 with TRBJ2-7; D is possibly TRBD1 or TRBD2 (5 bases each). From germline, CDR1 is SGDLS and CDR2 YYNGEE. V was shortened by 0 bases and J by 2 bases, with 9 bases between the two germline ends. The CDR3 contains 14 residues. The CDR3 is CASSVDPGPYEQYF. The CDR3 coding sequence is TGTGCCAGCAGCGTAGACCCGGGGCCCTACGAGCAGTACTTC. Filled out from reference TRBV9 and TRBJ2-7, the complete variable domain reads DSGVTQTPKHLITATGQRVTLRCSPRSGDLSVYWYQQSLDQGLQFLIQYYNGEERAKGNILERFSAQQFPDLHSELNLSSLELGDSALYFCASSVDPGPYEQYFGPGTRLTVT.

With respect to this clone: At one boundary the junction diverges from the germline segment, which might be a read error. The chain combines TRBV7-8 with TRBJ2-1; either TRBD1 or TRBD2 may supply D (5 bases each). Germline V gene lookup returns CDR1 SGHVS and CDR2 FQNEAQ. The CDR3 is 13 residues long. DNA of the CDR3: TGTGCCAGCAGCCCCGGGGCCTACAATAAGCAGTTCTTC. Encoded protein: CASSPGAYNKQFF.

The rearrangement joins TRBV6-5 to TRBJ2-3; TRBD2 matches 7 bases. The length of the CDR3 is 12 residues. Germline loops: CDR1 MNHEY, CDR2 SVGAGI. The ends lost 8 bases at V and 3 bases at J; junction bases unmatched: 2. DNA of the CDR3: TGTGCCAGCGGCGGGAGTACAGATACGCAGTATTTT. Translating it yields CASGGSTDTQYF.

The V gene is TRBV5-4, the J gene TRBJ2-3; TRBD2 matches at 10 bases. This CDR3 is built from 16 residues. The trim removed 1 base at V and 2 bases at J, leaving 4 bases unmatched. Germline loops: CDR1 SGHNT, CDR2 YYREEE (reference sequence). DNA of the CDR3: TGTGCCAGCAGCTTGCGGCTAGCGGGAGACACAGATACGCAGTATTTT. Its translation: CASSLRLAGDTDTQYF.

The CDR3 bases are TGCGCCAGCAGCCAACAGAGCGGAAGCTCCTACAATGAGCAGTTCTTC. Protein: CASSQQSGSSYNEQFF. J is TRBJ2-1 and V is TRBV4-1; the D gene is possibly TRBD2 (5 bases). With 2 bases removed from V and 0 bases from J, the gap between germline ends came to 11 bases. The germline V gene encodes CDR1 MGHRA and CDR2 YSYEKL. The CDR3 length is 16 residues.

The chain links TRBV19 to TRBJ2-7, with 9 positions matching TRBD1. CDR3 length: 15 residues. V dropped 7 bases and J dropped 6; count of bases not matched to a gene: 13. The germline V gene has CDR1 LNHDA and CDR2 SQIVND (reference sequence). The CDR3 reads CASTLTGGDLAEQYF. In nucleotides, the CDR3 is TGTGCCAGTACCCTGACAGGGGGTGACCTCGCCGAGCAGTACTTC.

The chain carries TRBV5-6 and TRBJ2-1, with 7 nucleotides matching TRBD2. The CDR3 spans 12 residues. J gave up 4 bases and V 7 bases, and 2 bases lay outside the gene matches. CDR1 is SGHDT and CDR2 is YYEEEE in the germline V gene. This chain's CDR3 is CASRGDYNEQFF. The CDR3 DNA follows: TGTGCCAGCCGGGGGGATTACAATGAGCAGTTCTTC.

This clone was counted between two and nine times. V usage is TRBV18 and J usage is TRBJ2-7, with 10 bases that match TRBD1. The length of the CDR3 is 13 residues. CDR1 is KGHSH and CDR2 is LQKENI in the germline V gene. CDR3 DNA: TGTGCTACACGGGACAGGGGAGAATACGAGCAGTACTTC. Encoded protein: CATRDRGEYEQYF.